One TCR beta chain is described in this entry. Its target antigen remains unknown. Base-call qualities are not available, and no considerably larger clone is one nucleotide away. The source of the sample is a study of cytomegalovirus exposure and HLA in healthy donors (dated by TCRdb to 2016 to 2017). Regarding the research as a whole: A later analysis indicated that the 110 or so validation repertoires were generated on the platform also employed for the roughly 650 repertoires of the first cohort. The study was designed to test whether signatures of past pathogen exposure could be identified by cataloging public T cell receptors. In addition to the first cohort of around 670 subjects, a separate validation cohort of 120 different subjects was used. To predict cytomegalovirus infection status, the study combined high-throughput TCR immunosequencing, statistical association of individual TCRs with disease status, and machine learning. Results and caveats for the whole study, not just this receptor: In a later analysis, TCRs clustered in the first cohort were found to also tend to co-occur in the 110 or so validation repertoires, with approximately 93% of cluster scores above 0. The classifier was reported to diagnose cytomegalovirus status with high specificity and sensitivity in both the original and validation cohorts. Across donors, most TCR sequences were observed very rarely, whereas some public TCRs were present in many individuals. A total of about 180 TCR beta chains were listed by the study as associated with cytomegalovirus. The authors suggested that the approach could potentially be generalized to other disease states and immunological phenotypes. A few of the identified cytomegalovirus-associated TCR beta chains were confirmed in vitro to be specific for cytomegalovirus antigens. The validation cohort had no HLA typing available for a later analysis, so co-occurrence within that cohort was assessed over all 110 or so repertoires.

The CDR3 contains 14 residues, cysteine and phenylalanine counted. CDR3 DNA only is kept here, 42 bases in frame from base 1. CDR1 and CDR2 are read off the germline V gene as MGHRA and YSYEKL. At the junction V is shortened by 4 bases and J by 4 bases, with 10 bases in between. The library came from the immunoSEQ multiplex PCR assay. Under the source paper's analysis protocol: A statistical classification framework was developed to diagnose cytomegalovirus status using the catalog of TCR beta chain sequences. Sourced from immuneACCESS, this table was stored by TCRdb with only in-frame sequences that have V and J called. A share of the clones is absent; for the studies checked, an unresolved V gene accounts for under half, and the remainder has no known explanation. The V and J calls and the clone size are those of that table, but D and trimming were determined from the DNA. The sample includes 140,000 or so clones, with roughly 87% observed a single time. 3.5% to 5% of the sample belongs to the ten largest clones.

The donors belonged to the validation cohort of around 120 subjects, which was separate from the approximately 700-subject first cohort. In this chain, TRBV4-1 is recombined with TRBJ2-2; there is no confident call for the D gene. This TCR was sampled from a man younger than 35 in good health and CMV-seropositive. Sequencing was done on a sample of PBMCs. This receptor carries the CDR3 CASSLSGGTGELFF. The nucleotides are TGCGCCAGCAGCCTTTCCGGCGGCACCGGGGAGCTGTTTTTT.